This T cell receptor beta chain derives from a study of PD-1 blockade in classical Hodgkin lymphoma. The study, taken as a whole, reports: Possible causes of repertoire differences, disease activity or prior therapy, remain undefined. Diminished baseline TCR diversity has been reported in newly diagnosed patients relative to healthy donors.

The V gene's germline CDR1 is WSHSY and CDR2 SAAADI. The CDR3 is made up of 15 amino acids. V was clipped by 0 bases and J by 6 bases, with 9 bases between them. This clone was counted once. The antigen is undetermined. Here immunoSEQ multiplex PCR was the method, and the copy in TCRdb shows in-frame clones only, minus some. The repertoire holds fewer than 40,000 clones, with 88% as singletons. The sample's time point: newly diagnosed, previously untreated cHL patient sample. The study purified CD4+ T cells from thawed PBMCs using magnetic negative selection. The authors used newly diagnosed, untreated classical Hodgkin lymphoma PBMCs as comparison.

This sequence was found in a human donor with classical Hodgkin lymphoma. The sequenced material came from CD4+ T cells from blood. This sequence joins TRBV10-2 and TRBJ1-6, with D perhaps TRBD1 (6 bases). The CDR3 coding sequence is TGCGCCAGCAGTGAGTCGGACAGTTTTAATTCACCCCTCCACTTT. Its translation is CASSESDSFNSPLHF.